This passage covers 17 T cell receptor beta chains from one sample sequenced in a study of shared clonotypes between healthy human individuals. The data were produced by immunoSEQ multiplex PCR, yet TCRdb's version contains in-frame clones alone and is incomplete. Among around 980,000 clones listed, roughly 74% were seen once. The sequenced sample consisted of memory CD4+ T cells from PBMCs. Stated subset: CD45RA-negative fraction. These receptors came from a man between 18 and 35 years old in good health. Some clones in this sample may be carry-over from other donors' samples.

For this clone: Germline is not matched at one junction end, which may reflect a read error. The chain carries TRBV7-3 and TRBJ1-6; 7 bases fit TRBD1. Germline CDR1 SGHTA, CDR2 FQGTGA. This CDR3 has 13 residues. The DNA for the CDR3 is TGTGCCAGCAGCTATGACAGGGATTCGCCCCTCCACTTT. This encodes CASSYDRDSPLHF.

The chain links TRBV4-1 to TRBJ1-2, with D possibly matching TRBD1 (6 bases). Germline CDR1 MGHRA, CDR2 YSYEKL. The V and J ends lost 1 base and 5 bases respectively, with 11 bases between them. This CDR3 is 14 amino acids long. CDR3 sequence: CASSQAGQKYGYTF. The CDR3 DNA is TGCGCCAGCAGCCAAGCCGGACAGAAGTATGGCTACACCTTC.

The CDR3: CASSLGGPSYNEQFF. The CDR3 DNA reads as TGTGCCAGCAGCTTGGGGGGGCCCTCCTACAATGAGCAGTTCTTC. The chain links TRBV5-4 to TRBJ2-1, with a tentative D call TRBD1 (6 bases). The CDR3 contains 15 residues. Trimming took 0 bases from V and 0 from J, leaving 7 bases between them. CDR1 is SGHNT and CDR2 is YYREEE in the germline V gene (reference sequence).

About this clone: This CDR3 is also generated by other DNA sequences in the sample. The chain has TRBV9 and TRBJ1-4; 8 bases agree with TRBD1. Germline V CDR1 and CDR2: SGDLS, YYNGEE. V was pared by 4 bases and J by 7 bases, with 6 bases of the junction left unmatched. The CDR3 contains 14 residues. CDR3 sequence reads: CASSPQGVGEKLFF. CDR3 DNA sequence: TGTGCCAGCAGCCCACAGGGGGTGGGTGAAAAACTGTTTTTT.

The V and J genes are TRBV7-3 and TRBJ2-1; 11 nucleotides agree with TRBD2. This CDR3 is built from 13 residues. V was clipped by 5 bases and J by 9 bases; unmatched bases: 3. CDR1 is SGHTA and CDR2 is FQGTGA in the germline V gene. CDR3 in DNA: TGTGCCAGCAGCACCGGGACTAGCGGTGAGCAGTTCTTC. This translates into CASSTGTSGEQFF. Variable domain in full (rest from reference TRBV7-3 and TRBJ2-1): GAGVSQTPSNKVTEKGKYVELRCDPISGHTALYWYRQSLGQGPEFLIYFQGTGAADDSGLPNDRFFAVRPEGSVSTLKIQRTERGDSAVYLCASSTGTSGEQFFGPGTRLTVL.

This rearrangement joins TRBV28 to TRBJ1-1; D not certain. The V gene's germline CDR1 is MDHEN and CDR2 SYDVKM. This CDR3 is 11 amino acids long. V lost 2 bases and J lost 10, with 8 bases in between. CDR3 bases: TGTGCCAGCAGTTTAGAGCTAGGAGCTTTCTTT. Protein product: CASSLELGAFF.

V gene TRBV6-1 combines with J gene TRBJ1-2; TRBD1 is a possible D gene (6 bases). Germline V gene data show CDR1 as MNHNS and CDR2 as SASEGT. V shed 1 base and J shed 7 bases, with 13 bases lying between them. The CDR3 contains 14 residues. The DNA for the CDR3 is TGTGCCAGCAGTGAAGGGTGGGGGGCGCGTGGCTACACCTTC. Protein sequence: CASSEGWGARGYTF.

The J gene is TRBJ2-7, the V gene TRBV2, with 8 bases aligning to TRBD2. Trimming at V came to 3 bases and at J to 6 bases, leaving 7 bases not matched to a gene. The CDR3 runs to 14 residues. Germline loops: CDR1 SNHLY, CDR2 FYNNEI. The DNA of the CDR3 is TGTGCCAGCAGTGAGGAGCGGGAGTTCAGCGAGCAGTACTTC. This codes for CASSEEREFSEQYF. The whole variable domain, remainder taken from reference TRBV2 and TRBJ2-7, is EPEVTQTPSHQVTQMGQEVILRCVPISNHLYFYWYRQILGQKVEFLVSFYNNEISEKSEIFDDQFSVERPDGSNFTLKIRSTKLEDSAMYFCASSEEREFSEQYFGPGTRLTVT.

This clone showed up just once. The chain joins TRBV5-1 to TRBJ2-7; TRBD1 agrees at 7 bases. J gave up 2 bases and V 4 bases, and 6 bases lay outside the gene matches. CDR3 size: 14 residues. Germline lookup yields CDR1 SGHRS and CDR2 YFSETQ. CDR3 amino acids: CASSRGQSTYEQYF. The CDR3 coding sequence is TGCGCCAGCAGCCGGGGACAGAGCACCTACGAGCAGTACTTC.

The CDR3 region has the DNA TGTGCCAGCAGCGTAGGCAGGGACACGATCTACGAGCAGTACTTC. It yields the protein CASSVGRDTIYEQYF. This chain connects TRBV9 to TRBJ2-7; possibly TRBD1 for D (6 bases). The germline V and J ends were trimmed by 0 bases and 3 bases, with 13 bases remaining between them. This CDR3 region has 15 residues. Per germline, CDR1 SGDLS and CDR2 YYNGEE.

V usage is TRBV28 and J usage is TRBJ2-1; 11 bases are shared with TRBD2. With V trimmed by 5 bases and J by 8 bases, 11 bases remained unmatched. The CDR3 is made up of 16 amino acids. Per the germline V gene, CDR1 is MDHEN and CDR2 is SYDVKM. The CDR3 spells CASSPDTSGRFYEQFF. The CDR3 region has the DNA TGTGCCAGCAGTCCCGACACTAGCGGGAGATTTTATGAGCAGTTCTTC.

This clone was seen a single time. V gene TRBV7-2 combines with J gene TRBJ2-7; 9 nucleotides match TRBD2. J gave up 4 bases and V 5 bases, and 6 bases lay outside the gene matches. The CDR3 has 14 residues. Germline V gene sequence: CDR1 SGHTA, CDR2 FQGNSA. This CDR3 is CASSKAGGEYEQYF. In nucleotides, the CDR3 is TGTGCCAGCAGCAAAGCGGGGGGTGAGTACGAGCAGTACTTC.

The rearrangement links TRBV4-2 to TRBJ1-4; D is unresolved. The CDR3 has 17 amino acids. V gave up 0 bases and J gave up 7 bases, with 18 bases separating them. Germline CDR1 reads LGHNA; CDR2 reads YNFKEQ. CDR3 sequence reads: CASSQEGGTVVGEKLFF. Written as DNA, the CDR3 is TGTGCCAGCAGCCAAGAGGGAGGTACAGTTGTAGGTGAAAAACTGTTTTTT.

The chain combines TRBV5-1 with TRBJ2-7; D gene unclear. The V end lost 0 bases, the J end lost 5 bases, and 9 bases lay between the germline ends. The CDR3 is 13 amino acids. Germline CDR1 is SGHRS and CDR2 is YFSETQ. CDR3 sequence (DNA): TGCGCCAGCAGCTTGGGACGACGGGACGAGCAGTACTTC. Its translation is CASSLGRRDEQYF.

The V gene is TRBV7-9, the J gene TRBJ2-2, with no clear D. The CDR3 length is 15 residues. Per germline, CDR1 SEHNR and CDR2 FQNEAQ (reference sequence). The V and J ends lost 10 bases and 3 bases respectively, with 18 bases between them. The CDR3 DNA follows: TGTGCCATCGATTATCTTAGGGTTTACACCGGGGAGCTGTTTTTT. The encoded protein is CAIDYLRVYTGELFF.

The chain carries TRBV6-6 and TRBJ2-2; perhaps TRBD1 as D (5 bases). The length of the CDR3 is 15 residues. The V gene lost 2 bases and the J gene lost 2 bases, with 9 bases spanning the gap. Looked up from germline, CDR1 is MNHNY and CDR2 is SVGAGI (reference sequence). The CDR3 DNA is TGTGCCAGCAGTTACGCCAGGGTAAACACCGGGGAGCTGTTTTTT. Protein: CASSYARVNTGELFF.

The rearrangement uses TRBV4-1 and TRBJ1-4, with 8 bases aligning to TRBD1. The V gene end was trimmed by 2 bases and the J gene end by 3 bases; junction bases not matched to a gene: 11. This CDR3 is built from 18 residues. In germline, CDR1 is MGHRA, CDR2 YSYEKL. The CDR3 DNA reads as TGCGCCAGCAGCCAACGACAGGGGCTCTTTAGGGCTAATGAAAAACTGTTTTTT. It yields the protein CASSQRQGLFRANEKLFF.